This T cell receptor beta chain emerged from a study of cytomegalovirus exposure and HLA in healthy donors. The CDR3 runs to 12 residues. The V and J ends lost 6 bases and 2 bases respectively, with 8 bases between them. CDR1 and CDR2 from the germline V gene are MNHEY and SMNVEV (reference sequence). The PCR made use of 60 Vbeta and 13 Jbeta primers. TCRdb keeps only in-frame clones here, not all; method: immunoSEQ multiplex PCR. The sample includes approximately 200,000 clones, about four fifths of them seen just once. The chain has TRBV27 and TRBJ2-7, with D maybe TRBD2 (5 bases). This TCR was recovered from a girl aged 10 to 17 in good health and CMV-seropositive. Sequences were obtained from PBMCs. The CDR3 here is CASRTGTYEQYF. In DNA form, the CDR3 reads TGTGCCAGCAGAACGGGGACCTACGAGCAGTACTTC.